Included here is one T cell receptor (beta chain) sequence, with context. The CDR3 length is 14 residues. The junction had 6 bases not matched to a gene; V was cut back by 5 bases and J by 3 bases. Per the germline V gene, CDR1 is SEHNR and CDR2 is FQNEAQ (reference sequence). This entry comes from a study of OX40 agonist ivuxolimab in advanced cancers. Some clones are missing from TCRdb's copy, which holds only in-frame ones; the method was immunoSEQ multiplex PCR. The table has about 66,000 clones, roughly 80% seen once. This receptor was identified in an adult with an advanced solid tumor such as melanoma, head and neck, liver or kidney cancer. The input for sequencing was CD4+ or CD8+ T cells sorted from blood, taken in a trial of the OX40 agonist ivuxolimab. V and J are TRBV7-9 and TRBJ2-5; 7 positions match TRBD1. In DNA, the CDR3 is TGTGCCAGCAGCAGGGGACAGTTCGAAGAGACCCAGTACTTC. It is translated as CASSRGQFEETQYF.